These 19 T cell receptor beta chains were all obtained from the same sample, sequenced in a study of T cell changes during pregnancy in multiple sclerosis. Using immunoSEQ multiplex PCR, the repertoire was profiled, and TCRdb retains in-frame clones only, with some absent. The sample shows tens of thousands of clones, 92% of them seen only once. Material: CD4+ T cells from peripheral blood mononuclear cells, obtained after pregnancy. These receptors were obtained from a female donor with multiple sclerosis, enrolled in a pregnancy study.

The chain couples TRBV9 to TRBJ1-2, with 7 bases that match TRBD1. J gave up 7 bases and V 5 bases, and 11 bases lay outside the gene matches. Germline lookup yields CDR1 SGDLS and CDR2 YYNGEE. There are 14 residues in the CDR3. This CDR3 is CASSASRGWGGYTF. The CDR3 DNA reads TGTGCCAGCAGTGCCTCCAGGGGGTGGGGTGGCTACACCTTC.

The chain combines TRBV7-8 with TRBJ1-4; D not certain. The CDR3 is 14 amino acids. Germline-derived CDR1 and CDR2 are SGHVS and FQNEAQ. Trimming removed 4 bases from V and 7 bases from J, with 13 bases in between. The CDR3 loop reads CASSSRFTGEKLFF. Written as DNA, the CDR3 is TGTGCCAGCAGCTCGCGCTTTACTGGTGAAAAACTGTTTTTT.

CDR3 protein: CASSLGASTEAFF. As DNA, the CDR3 is TGTGCCAGCAGCTTAGGAGCCTCCACTGAAGCTTTCTTT. The chain carries TRBV7-2 and TRBJ1-1; no reliable D call. Trimming took off 1 base at V and 4 bases at J, with 7 bases between the two ends. Germline CDR1 SGHTA, CDR2 FQGNSA. The CDR3 length is 13 residues.

CDR3 sequence: CASSRLAGKTQYF. The CDR3 bases are TGTGCCAGCAGCCGACTAGCGGGAAAGACCCAGTACTTC. The chain uses TRBV7-2 and TRBJ2-5, with TRBD2 matching over 11 bases. The CDR3 loop spans 13 amino acids. With V trimmed by 5 bases and J by 6 bases, 2 bases remained unmatched. CDR1 is SGHTA, CDR2 FQGNSA, per germline. Based on the CDR3 plus reference TRBV7-2 and TRBJ2-5, the full variable domain is GAGVSQSPSNKVTEKGKDVELRCDPISGHTALYWYRQSLGQGLEFLIYFQGNSAPDKSGLPSDRFSAERTGGSVSTLTIQRTQQEDSAVYLCASSRLAGKTQYFGPGTRLLVL.

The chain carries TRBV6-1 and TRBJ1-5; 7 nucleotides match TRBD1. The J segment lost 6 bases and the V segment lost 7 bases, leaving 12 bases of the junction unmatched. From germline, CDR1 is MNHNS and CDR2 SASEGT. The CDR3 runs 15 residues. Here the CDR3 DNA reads TGTGCCAGCACTCTAAAAGGGGCAGGGGGTCAGCCCCAGCATTTT. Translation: CASTLKGAGGQPQHF.

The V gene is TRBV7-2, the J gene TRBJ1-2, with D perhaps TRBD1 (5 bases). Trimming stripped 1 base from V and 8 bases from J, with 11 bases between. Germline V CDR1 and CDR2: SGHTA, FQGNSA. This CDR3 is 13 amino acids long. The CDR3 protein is CASSLEGKGGYTF. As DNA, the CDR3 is TGTGCCAGCAGCTTAGAGGGGAAAGGGGGCTACACCTTC.

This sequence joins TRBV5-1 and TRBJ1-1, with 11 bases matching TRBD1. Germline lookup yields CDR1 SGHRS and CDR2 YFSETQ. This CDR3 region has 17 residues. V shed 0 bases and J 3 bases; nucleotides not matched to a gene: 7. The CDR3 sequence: CASSLGTGGRSDTEAFF. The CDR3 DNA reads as TGCGCCAGCAGCTTGGGGACAGGGGGCAGATCGGACACTGAAGCTTTCTTT.

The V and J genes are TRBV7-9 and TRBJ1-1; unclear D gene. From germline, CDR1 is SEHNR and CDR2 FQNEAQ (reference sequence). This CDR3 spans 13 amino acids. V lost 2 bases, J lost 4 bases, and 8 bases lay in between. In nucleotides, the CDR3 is TGTGCCAGCAGCTTACGCTGGGCCACTGAAGCTTTCTTT. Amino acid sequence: CASSLRWATEAFF. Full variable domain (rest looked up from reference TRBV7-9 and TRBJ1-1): DTGVSQNPRHKITKRGQNVTFRCDPISEHNRLYWYRQTLGQGPEFLTYFQNEAQLEKSRLLSDRFSAERPKGSFSTLEIQRTEQGDSAMYLCASSLRWATEAFFGQGTRLTVV.

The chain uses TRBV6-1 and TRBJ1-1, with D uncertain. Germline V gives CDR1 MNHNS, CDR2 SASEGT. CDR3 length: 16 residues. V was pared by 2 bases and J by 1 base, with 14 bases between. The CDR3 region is CASSEYDRGRNTEAFF. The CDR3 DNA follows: TGTGCCAGCAGTGAATATGACCGAGGAAGGAACACTGAAGCTTTCTTT.

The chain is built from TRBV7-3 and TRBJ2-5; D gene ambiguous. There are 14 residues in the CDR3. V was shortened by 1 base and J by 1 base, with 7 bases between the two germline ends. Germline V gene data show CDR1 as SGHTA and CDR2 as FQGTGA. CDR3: CASSLSGSQETQYF. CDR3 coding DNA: TGTGCCAGCAGCTTAAGTGGCAGCCAAGAGACCCAGTACTTC.

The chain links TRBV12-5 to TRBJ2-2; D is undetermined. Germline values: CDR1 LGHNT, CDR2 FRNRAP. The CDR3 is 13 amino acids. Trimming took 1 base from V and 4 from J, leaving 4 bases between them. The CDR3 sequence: CASGLGGTGELFF. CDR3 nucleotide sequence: TGTGCTAGTGGTTTGGGAGGCACCGGGGAGCTGTTTTTT.

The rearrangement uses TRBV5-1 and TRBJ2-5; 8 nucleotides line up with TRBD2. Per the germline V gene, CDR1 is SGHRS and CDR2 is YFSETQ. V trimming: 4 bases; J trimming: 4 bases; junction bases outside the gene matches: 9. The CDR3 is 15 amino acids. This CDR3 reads CASSGRDSGVETQYF. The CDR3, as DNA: TGCGCCAGCAGCGGACGGGATAGCGGGGTAGAGACCCAGTACTTC.

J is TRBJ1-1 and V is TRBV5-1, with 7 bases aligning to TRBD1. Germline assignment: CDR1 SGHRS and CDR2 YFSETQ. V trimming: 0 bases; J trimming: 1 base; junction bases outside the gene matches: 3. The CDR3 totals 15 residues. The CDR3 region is CASSLGGQTNTEAFF. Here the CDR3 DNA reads TGCGCCAGCAGCTTGGGGGGACAGACGAACACTGAAGCTTTCTTT.

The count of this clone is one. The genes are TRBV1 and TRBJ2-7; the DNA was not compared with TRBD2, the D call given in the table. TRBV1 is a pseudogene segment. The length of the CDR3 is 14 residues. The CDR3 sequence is CTSSPSGTTYEQYF. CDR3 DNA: TGCACCAGCAGCCCATCCGGGACTACCTACGAGCAGTACTTC.

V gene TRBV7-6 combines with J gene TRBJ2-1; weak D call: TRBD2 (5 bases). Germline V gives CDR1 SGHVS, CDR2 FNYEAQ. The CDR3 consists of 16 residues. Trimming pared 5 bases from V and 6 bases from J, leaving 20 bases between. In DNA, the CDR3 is TGTGCCAGCAGCCCCCAACGGGGTCCCGGAAGCAATGAGCAGTTCTTC. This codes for CASSPQRGPGSNEQFF.

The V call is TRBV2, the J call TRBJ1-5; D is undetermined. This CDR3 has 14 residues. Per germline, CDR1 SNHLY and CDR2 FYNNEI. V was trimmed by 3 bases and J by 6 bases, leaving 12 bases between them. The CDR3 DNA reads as TGTGCCAGCAGTGATACTAGGACCAGTCAGCCCCAGCATTTT. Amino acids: CASSDTRTSQPQHF.

This chain's CDR3 is CASSLGQNTEAFF. The CDR3 coding sequence is TGTGCCAGCAGCCTGGGACAGAACACTGAAGCTTTCTTT. This chain uses TRBV14 with TRBJ1-1, with D possibly TRBD1 on 6 matching bases. Germline V lookup: CDR1 SGHDN, CDR2 FVKESK. The CDR3 is made up of 13 amino acids. V shed 4 bases and J shed 1 base, with 7 bases lying between them. Looking up the rest from reference TRBV14 and TRBJ1-1 gives the full variable domain: EAGVTQFPSHSVIEKGQTVTLRCDPISGHDNLYWYRRVMGKEIKFLLHFVKESKQDESGMPNNRFLAERTGGTYSTLKVQPAELEDSGVYFCASSLGQNTEAFFGQGTRLTVV.

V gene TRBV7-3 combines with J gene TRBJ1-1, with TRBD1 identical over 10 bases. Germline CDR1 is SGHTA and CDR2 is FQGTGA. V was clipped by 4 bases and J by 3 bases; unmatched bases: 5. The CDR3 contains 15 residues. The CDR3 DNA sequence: TGTGCCAGCAGCTCTGACAGGGGGCAAGACACTGAAGCTTTCTTT. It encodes CASSSDRGQDTEAFF.

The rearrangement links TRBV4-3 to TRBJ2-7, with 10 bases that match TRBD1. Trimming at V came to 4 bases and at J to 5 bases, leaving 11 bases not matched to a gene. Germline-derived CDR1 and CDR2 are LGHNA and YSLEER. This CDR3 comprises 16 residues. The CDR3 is CASSLARQGAFHEQYF. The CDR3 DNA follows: TGCGCCAGCAGCCTGGCCCGACAGGGGGCTTTCCACGAGCAGTACTTC.